The T cell receptor beta chain under discussion was sequenced for a study of CD8+CD57+ T cells in acquired aplastic anemia. Regarding the study as a whole: Researchers reported that CD8+ Simpson's diversity was not significantly different in patients versus controls.

Genomic DNA, serving as template, underwent TCR beta VDJ and CDR3 profiling. Using its own MiXCR run on the reads, TCRdb lists one record per CDR3 protein. Of just over 200,000 distinct CDR3 sequences listed, 60% to 80% were seen once; the top ten hold around 60%. Sequenced patients had shown CD8+CD57+ cell expansion by flow cytometry. This clonotype was picked up one time. Its antigen is as yet unknown. The junction and the germline gene differ at one end; a read error may be behind it. Per the germline V gene, CDR1 is SGHNT and CDR2 is YENEEA. The CDR3 runs to 17 residues. The V gene is TRBV11-3, the J gene TRBJ2-3; TRBD2 matches 10 bases. The specimen was sorted CD4+, CD8+, or CD8+CD57+ T cells (not recorded which) from PBMCs. This receptor was obtained from a human donor with aplastic anemia. The CDR3 DNA follows: TGTGCCAGCAGCGTAGACGAGCGGGAGGGCCCGGGAGATACGCAGTATTTT. Protein product: CASSVDEREGPGDTQYF.